One and the same sample provided the 14 T cell receptor beta chains below, sequenced in a study of CD8 T cells in ankylosing spondylitis. A single record per CDR3 protein comes from TCRdb applying MiXCR to the 5' RACE reads. The table lists 300,000 to 400,000 distinct CDR3 sequences, approximately 10% of them singletons. Source material: blood, either unsorted or a sorted T cell fraction (not recorded which). Receptors were obtained from a female donor with ankylosing spondylitis or in good health (not recorded which).

At least ten counts were recorded for this clonotype. The rearrangement uses TRBV29-1 and TRBJ2-1, with 8 bases fitting TRBD2. V was pared by 7 bases and J by 0 bases, with 11 bases of the junction left unmatched. The CDR3 runs to 16 residues. The V gene's germline CDR1 is SQVTM and CDR2 ANQGSEA. This CDR3 reads CSARGNGGDSYNEQFF. The CDR3 DNA is TGCAGCGCCCGGGGAAACGGGGGGGACTCCTACAATGAGCAGTTCTTC.

The sample holds a few counts of this clonotype. V usage is TRBV29-1 and J usage is TRBJ2-2, with 10 bases fitting TRBD1. The junction had 5 bases not matched to a gene; V was cut back by 6 bases and J by 4 bases. This CDR3 spans 14 amino acids. In germline, CDR1 is SQVTM, CDR2 ANQGSEA. The CDR3 DNA sequence: TGCAGCGTAGCCGGGACAGGGGTCACCGGGGAGCTGTTTTTT. Its translation: CSVAGTGVTGELFF.

This clonotype was seen repeatedly, ten times or more. V usage is TRBV12-3 or TRBV12-4 and J usage is TRBJ1-6, with D tentatively TRBD1 (5 bases). CDR3 length: 13 amino acids. The V and J ends lost 6 bases and 6 bases respectively, with 9 bases between them. The CDR3 reads CASSWDGNSPLHF. The CDR3 DNA reads as TGTGCCAGCAGCTGGGACGGTAATTCACCCCTCCACTTT.

This clonotype has ten or more counts. The V gene is TRBV20-1, the J gene TRBJ2-7, with D perhaps TRBD2 (6 bases). This CDR3 is built from 15 residues. V dropped 2 bases and J dropped 5 bases, with 19 bases sitting between them. Looked up from germline, CDR1 is DFQATT and CDR2 is SNEGSKA (reference sequence). The CDR3 region is CSARSLAIDLDEQYF. The DNA of the CDR3 is TGCAGTGCTAGAAGTCTAGCGATAGACTTGGACGAGCAGTACTTC.

This clonotype appeared many times. The chain joins TRBV5-1 to TRBJ1-5, with D perhaps TRBD1 (5 bases). Per germline, CDR1 SGHRS and CDR2 YFSETQ. This CDR3 is 14 amino acids long. V was shortened by 1 base and J by 7 bases, with 12 bases between the two germline ends. CDR3 DNA sequence: TGCGCCAGCAGCTTGATGGGACTGGAGCAGCCCCAGCATTTT. This sequence encodes CASSLMGLEQPQHF.

This clonotype was detected many times. The V call is TRBV7-8, the J call TRBJ2-5; no firm D call. Trimming removed 1 base from V and 2 bases from J, with 8 bases in between. CDR1 and CDR2 from the germline V gene are SGHVS and FQNEAQ. This CDR3 has 14 residues. This CDR3 is CASSLVGSQETQYF. The CDR3 DNA sequence: TGTGCCAGCAGCTTAGTGGGGTCGCAAGAGACCCAGTACTTC.

The sample holds many counts of this clonotype. The chain couples TRBV20-1 to TRBJ1-2; possibly TRBD1 for D (5 bases). V dropped 6 bases and J dropped 2 bases, with 22 bases sitting between them. Germline loops: CDR1 DFQATT, CDR2 SNEGSKA (reference sequence). The CDR3 extends over 16 amino acids. CDR3 in amino acids: CSASPAGNSGNYGYTF. CDR3 coding DNA: TGCAGTGCCTCCCCGGCGGGAAATTCAGGGAACTATGGCTACACCTTC.

This clonotype occurred many times. The chain links TRBV10-3 to TRBJ2-7, with D uncertain. The germline V and J ends were trimmed by 2 bases and 3 bases, with 11 bases remaining between them. The CDR3 spans 14 residues. CDR1 and CDR2 from the germline V gene are ENHRY and SYGVKD. CDR3 in amino acids: CAISEPPNIYEQYF. The DNA of the CDR3 is TGTGCCATCAGTGAGCCCCCCAATATCTACGAGCAGTACTTC.

Ten or more counts support this clonotype. This rearrangement joins TRBV5-1 to TRBJ2-3; D unclear. The CDR3 is 14 residues long. V gave up 0 bases and J gave up 5 bases, with 10 bases separating them. Germline values: CDR1 SGHRS, CDR2 YFSETQ. The CDR3 DNA follows: TGCGCCAGCAGCTTGGCCGCACGCGGAGATACGCAGTATTTT. It is translated as CASSLAARGDTQYF.

This clonotype was counted ten times or more. The chain carries TRBV27 and TRBJ2-5; D remains unclear. This CDR3 spans 15 amino acids. Between the trimmed V and J ends, which lost 5 bases and 3 bases, there was a span of 16 bases. The germline gives CDR1 MNHEY, CDR2 SMNVEV (reference sequence). For the CDR3, the DNA is TGTGCCAGCAGTCCCTTTTCTGCCAGAAAAGAGACCCAGTACTTC. The encoded protein is CASSPFSARKETQYF.

This clonotype showed up many times. The chain uses TRBV12-3 or TRBV12-4 and TRBJ1-1; TRBD1 matches at 9 bases. With V trimmed by 6 bases and J by 11 bases, 13 bases remained unmatched. This CDR3 spans 14 amino acids. CDR3 loop: CASSPLPGQGRAFF. Here the CDR3 DNA reads TGTGCCAGCAGCCCACTGCCGGGACAGGGACGCGCTTTCTTT.

With respect to this clonotype: Since a much larger clone is just one base distant, this may be a read error. J is TRBJ2-5 and V is TRBV20-1, with TRBD2 identical over 12 bases. The CDR3 is made up of 17 amino acids. Germline V CDR1 and CDR2: DFQATT, SNEGSKA (reference sequence). In DNA, the CDR3 is TGCTGTGCTAGAGATCCTAGCGGGGGGGATCGAGGGGAGACCCAGTACTTC. Translated, it gives CCARDPSGGDRGETQYF.

The sample holds many counts of this clonotype. The conserved phenylalanine or tryptophan normally closing the CDR3 is absent here, so this likely arose from a read error. No DNA is shown, since the ends of the CDR3 on it are uncertain; the CDR3 is the one TCRdb lists. The V and J genes are TRBV20-1 and TRBJ2-7; the table's D call TRBD2 went unverified against the DNA. Inclusive of both ends, the CDR3 amounts to 13 amino acids. Germline CDR1 reads DFQATT; CDR2 reads SNEGSKA (reference sequence). CDR3 residues: CSAGRWEGYEQYL.

Ten or more counts support this clonotype. The rearrangement uses TRBV6-2 or TRBV6-3 and TRBJ1-5; D uncertain. Trimming pared 0 bases from V and 7 bases from J, leaving 4 bases between. The CDR3 is 12 amino acids. Germline CDR1 is MNHEY and CDR2 is SVGEGT. In DNA form, the CDR3 reads TGTGCCAGCAGTTACTCACGCCAGCCCCAGCATTTT. Residues: CASSYSRQPQHF.